Below are 11 T cell receptor beta chains sequenced from a single sample in a study of blood T cell repertoires in COVID-19. Data came from immunoSEQ multiplex PCR; TCRdb stores just in-frame clones and leaves some out. This table holds some 260,000 clones, roughly 85% found once. Input material: peripheral blood. These TCRs come from a woman aged 18-29 years with acute or convalescent COVID-19.

The CDR3 DNA reads as TGTGCCAGCAGCTTAACAAACACCGGGGAGCTGTTTTTT. Translation gives CASSLTNTGELFF. This chain connects TRBV11-2 to TRBJ2-2, with unresolved D. V was clipped by 2 bases and J by 2 bases, with 3 bases between them. Germline CDR1 and CDR2: SGHAT and FQNNGV. The CDR3 is 13 residues long.

This sequence joins TRBV6-5 and TRBJ1-1; D possibly corresponds to TRBD1 (6 bases). CDR3 length equals 11 residues. V gave up 6 bases and J gave up 4 bases, with 6 bases separating them. The germline V gene encodes CDR1 MNHEY and CDR2 SVGAGI. The CDR3 spells CASRQGTEAFF. The CDR3 DNA reads as TGTGCCAGCAGACAGGGCACTGAAGCTTTCTTT.

V and J are TRBV27 and TRBJ1-2, with 8 positions matching TRBD1. This CDR3 spans 13 amino acids. CDR1 is MNHEY, CDR2 SMNVEV, per germline (reference sequence). J was trimmed by 4 bases and V by 6 bases; bases with no gene match: 4. CDR3 in DNA: TGTGCCAGCAGGGCAGGGGGCGCCTATGGCTACACCTTC. It translates to CASRAGGAYGYTF.

This clone was seen more than once but under ten times. The genes are TRBV6-4 and TRBJ2-3; 11 nucleotides agree with TRBD2. The length of the CDR3 is 15 residues. In germline, CDR1 is MRHNA, CDR2 SNTAGT. Trimming removed 5 bases from V and 4 bases from J; junction bases left unmatched: 5. The CDR3 protein is CASSSTSGKPDTQYF. The CDR3 DNA is TGTGCCAGCAGTTCGACTAGCGGGAAGCCAGATACGCAGTATTTT.

CDR3 nucleotide sequence: TGCGCCAGCAGCTTGGGACAGGAGACCCAGTACTTC. Protein sequence: CASSLGQETQYF. The chain recombines TRBV5-1 with TRBJ2-5; TRBD1 might be the D (5 bases). Germline loops: CDR1 SGHRS, CDR2 YFSETQ. Trimming left V 0 bases short and J 5 bases short, with 5 bases between. The CDR3 totals 12 residues.

V and J are TRBV7-9 and TRBJ1-1; the D is unclear. The germline V gene encodes CDR1 SEHNR and CDR2 FQNEAQ (reference sequence). This CDR3 region has 15 residues. V was pared by 1 base and J by 2 bases, with 11 bases between. The CDR3 DNA sequence: TGTGCCAGCAGCTTAGGAGTGGGCCACAACACTGAAGCTTTCTTT. Translating it yields CASSLGVGHNTEAFF.

V usage is TRBV7-8 and J usage is TRBJ2-2; 13 bases fit TRBD2. Germline V gene sequence: CDR1 SGHVS, CDR2 FQNEAQ. Trimming took 1 base from V and 5 from J; bases not matched to a gene: 7. The length of the CDR3 is 18 residues. DNA for the CDR3: TGTGCCAGCAGCTTAGGGAATATACTAGCGGGAGGGACCGGGGAGCTGTTTTTT. This translates into CASSLGNILAGGTGELFF.

This clone came up once. The V and J genes are TRBV29-1 and TRBJ2-7; 9 bases match TRBD1. The CDR3 consists of 14 residues. V trimming: 5 bases; J trimming: 4 bases; junction bases outside the gene matches: 9. Germline-derived CDR1 and CDR2 are SQVTM and ANQGSEA. CDR3 amino acids: CSVRNPGQGYEQYF. The CDR3 DNA follows: TGCAGCGTTCGTAATCCGGGACAGGGATACGAGCAGTACTTC.

The chain joins TRBV4-2 to TRBJ2-7; D gene ambiguous. CDR1 is LGHNA, CDR2 YNFKEQ, per germline. This CDR3 spans 16 amino acids. Between the trimmed V and J ends, which lost 1 base and 0 bases, there was a span of 13 bases. In DNA, the CDR3 is TGTGCCAGCAGCCAAGTCGCGTCTAAAAGCTCCTACGAGCAGTACTTC. Translation gives CASSQVASKSSYEQYF.

The V and J genes are TRBV28 and TRBJ1-4; 12 positions agree with TRBD1. J lost 9 bases, V lost 3 bases, and 8 bases had no gene match. CDR3 length equals 16 residues. Germline V lookup: CDR1 MDHEN, CDR2 SYDVKM. The CDR3 DNA reads as TGTGCCAGCAGTTTTCGTACCGGGACAGGGGGCAAAAAACTGTTTTTT. Translation: CASSFRTGTGGKKLFF.

This clone turned up a few times. The chain couples TRBV28 to TRBJ1-2; 9 bases are shared with TRBD1. The CDR3 contains 15 residues. V dropped 5 bases and J dropped 4; count of bases not matched to a gene: 8. Germline V gene sequence: CDR1 MDHEN, CDR2 SYDVKM. CDR3 region: CASSTIRDRVYGYTF. The CDR3 bases are TGTGCCAGCAGTACCATCCGGGACAGGGTCTATGGCTACACCTTC.